This T cell receptor (beta chain) was documented in a study of CD8 T cells in ankylosing spondylitis. Overall study findings and caveats: In ankylosing spondylitis blood, a motif of seven or eight highly homologous TCR beta variants appeared characteristic. Within peripheral blood, clones linked to disease were CD8+ and relatively rare. Significantly higher representation of disease-linked clones was reported for matched ankylosing spondylitis synovial fluid.

This clonotype was counted ten times or more. Its antigen remains unidentified. MiXCR was run by TCRdb on the 5' RACE reads, yielding one entry per CDR3 protein. The sample lists about 130,000 distinct CDR3 sequences, 7% seen once, with 12% in the top ten. Germline V gives CDR1 SGHTA, CDR2 FQGNSA. With 5 bases removed from V and 3 bases from J, the gap between germline ends came to 8 bases. This CDR3 has 13 amino acids. The specimen was blood, either unsorted or a sorted T cell fraction (not recorded which). The chain has TRBV7-2 and TRBJ1-5; D is possibly TRBD1 (5 bases). This TCR was sampled from a male donor with ankylosing spondylitis or in good health (not recorded which). The DNA of the CDR3 is TGTGCCAGCAGCGAGGGACCCAATCAGCCCCAGCATTTT. Amino acids: CASSEGPNQPQHF.